This TCR beta chain was found in a study of T cell clonality in common variable immunodeficiency. Heparinized whole blood, 5 to 8 ml, came from each donor. Sequenced by immunoSEQ multiplex PCR; TCRdb stores in-frame clones only, minus some. This repertoire holds about 43,000 clones, and none appear only once. This clone was detected ten times or more. Its antigen is currently unknown. The observed sequence ends 3 residues before the CDR3 terminus, with the missing tail filled in from the germline J gene. With 3 bases clipped from V and 6 bases from J, the junction kept 8 bases outside the gene matches. The germline V gene has CDR1 MNHNS and CDR2 SASEGT. The CDR3 has 15 amino acids. The study's findings and limits: In common variable immunodeficiency, TCR beta chains reportedly carried fewer deletions and N-nucleotide insertions.

Input material: peripheral blood mononuclear cells. This receptor was taken from a person aged 18 to 75 in good health. The chain links TRBV6-1 to TRBJ2-3; TRBD1 aligns across 8 bases. The sequenced part of the CDR3 DNA is TGTGCCAGCAGTGACTGGACAGGGTATACGGATACG. Protein: CASSDWTGYTDT. The full CDR3 protein reads CASSDWTGYTDTQYF.